One sample yielded the 5 T cell receptor beta chains listed below, sequenced in a study of OX40 agonist ivuxolimab in advanced cancers. Here immunoSEQ multiplex PCR was the method, and the copy in TCRdb shows in-frame clones only, minus some. The sample lists approximately 76,000 clones, about 93% seen once, with under 8% in the top ten. This material consisted of CD4+ or CD8+ T cells sorted from blood, taken in a trial of the OX40 agonist ivuxolimab. Receptor source: an adult with an advanced solid tumor such as melanoma, head and neck, liver or kidney cancer.

The chain uses TRBV2 and TRBJ1-5, with D uncertain. CDR3 size: 15 residues. V gave up 4 bases and J gave up 0 bases, with 10 bases separating them. CDR1 and CDR2 (germline): SNHLY, FYNNEI. The CDR3 here is CASSVSVYSNQPQHF. In DNA form, the CDR3 reads TGTGCCAGCAGTGTAAGCGTGTATAGCAATCAGCCCCAGCATTTT.

The gene calls are TRBV12-5 and TRBJ2-1; 13 nucleotides agree with TRBD2. The CDR3 runs 17 residues. J gave up 12 bases and V 2 bases, and 13 bases lay outside the gene matches. Germline lookup yields CDR1 LGHNT and CDR2 FRNRAP. CDR3 sequence: CASGLTPGLAGRHGQFF. In nucleotides, the CDR3 is TGTGCTAGTGGTTTGACACCGGGACTAGCGGGAAGGCATGGGCAGTTCTTC.

The chain has TRBV2 and TRBJ2-2; D remains ambiguous. CDR1 SNHLY and CDR2 FYNNEI come from the germline V gene. Trimming cost V 2 bases and J 1 base, with 11 bases left between them. The CDR3 runs 16 residues. In nucleotides, the CDR3 is TGTGCCAGCAGTGAATATCCCGGAATGAACACCGGGGAGCTGTTTTTT. Translated: CASSEYPGMNTGELFF. Full variable domain (missing parts from reference TRBV2 and TRBJ2-2): EPEVTQTPSHQVTQMGQEVILRCVPISNHLYFYWYRQILGQKVEFLVSFYNNEISEKSEIFDDQFSVERPDGSNFTLKIRSTKLEDSAMYFCASSEYPGMNTGELFFGEGSRLTVL.

The rearrangement links TRBV7-9 to TRBJ2-7, with TRBD1 matching over 7 bases. Germline V gene sequence: CDR1 SEHNR, CDR2 FQNEAQ (reference sequence). The junction had 12 bases not matched to a gene; V was cut back by 5 bases and J by 2 bases. The CDR3 runs 16 residues. In nucleotides, the CDR3 is TGTGCCAGCAGCCAGAGGGGACAGAGAAAACCCTACGAGCAGTACTTC. Translated: CASSQRGQRKPYEQYF. Complete variable domain (other parts from reference TRBV7-9 and TRBJ2-7): DTGVSQNPRHKITKRGQNVTFRCDPISEHNRLYWYRQTLGQGPEFLTYFQNEAQLEKSRLLSDRFSAERPKGSFSTLEIQRTEQGDSAMYLCASSQRGQRKPYEQYFGPGTRLTVT.

This clone was detected once. The V gene is TRBV13, the J gene TRBJ1-6; the D is unclear. The germline gives CDR1 PRHDT, CDR2 FYEKMQ (reference sequence). The ends were cut back, 8 bases at V and 7 bases at J, with 15 bases in the middle. The CDR3 is made up of 14 amino acids. This chain's CDR3 is CASFRGAQNSPLHF. The CDR3, as DNA: TGTGCCAGCTTCCGGGGAGCTCAAAATTCACCCCTCCACTTT.